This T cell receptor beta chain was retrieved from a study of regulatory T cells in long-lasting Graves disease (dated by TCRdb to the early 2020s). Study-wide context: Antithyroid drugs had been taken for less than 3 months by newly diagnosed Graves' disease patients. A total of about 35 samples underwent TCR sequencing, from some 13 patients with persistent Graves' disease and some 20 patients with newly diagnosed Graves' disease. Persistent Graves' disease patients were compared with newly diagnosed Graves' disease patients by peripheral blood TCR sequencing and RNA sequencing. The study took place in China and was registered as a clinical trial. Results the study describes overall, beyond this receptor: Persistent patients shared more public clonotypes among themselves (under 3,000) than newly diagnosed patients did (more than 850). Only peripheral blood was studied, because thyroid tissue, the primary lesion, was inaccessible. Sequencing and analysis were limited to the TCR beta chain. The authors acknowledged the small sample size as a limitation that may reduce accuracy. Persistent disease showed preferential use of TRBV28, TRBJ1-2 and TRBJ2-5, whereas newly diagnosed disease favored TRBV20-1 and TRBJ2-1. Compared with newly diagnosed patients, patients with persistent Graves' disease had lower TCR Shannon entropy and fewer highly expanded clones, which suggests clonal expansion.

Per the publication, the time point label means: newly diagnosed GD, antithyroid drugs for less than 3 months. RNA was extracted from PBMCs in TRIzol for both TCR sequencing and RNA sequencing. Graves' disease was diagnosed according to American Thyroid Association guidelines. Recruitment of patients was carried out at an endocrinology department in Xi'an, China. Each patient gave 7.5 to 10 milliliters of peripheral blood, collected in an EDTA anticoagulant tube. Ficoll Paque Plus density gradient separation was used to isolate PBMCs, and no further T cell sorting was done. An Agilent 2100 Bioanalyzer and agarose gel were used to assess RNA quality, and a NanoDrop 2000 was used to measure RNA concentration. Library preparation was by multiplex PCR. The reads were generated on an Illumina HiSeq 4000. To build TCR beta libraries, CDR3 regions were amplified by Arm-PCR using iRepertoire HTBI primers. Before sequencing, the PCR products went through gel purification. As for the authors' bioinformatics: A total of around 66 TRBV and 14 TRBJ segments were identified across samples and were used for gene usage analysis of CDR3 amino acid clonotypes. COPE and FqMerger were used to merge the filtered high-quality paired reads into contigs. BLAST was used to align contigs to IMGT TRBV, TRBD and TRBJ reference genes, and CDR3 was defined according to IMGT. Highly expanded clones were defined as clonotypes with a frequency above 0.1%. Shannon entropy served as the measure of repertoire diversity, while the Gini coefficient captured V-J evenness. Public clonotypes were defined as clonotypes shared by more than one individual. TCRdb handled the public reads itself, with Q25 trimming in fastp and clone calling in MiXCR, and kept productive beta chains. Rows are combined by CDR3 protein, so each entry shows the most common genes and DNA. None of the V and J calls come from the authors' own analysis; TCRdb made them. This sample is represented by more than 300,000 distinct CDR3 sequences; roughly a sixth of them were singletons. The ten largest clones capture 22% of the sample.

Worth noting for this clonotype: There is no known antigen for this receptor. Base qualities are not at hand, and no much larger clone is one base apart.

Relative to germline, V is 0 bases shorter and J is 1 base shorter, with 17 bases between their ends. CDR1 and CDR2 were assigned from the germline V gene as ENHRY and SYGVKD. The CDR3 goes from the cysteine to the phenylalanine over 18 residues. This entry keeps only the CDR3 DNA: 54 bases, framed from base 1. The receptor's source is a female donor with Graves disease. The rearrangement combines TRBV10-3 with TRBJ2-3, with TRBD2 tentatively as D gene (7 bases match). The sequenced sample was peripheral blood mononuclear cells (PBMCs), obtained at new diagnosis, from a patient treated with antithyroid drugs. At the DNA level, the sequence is TGTGCCATCAGTGAGTCGGGGGCGGGAGAGCAACGCACAGATACGCAGTATTTT. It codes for CAISESGAGEQRTDTQYF.